This T cell receptor (beta chain) emerged from a study of blood T cells in healthy people across ages. Study-level results: The authors considered diversity estimates from one million T cells to be underestimates.

The CDR3 sequence is 15 residues long. Germline CDR1 and CDR2: MNHEY and SMNVEV (reference sequence). V dropped 7 bases and J dropped 8; count of bases not matched to a gene: 10. A remark on this clonotype: Its cognate antigen is unknown.

The authors ran a second PCR of about 6 to 11 cycles using a sample-barcoded 5' primer and a J-beta primer mix. Each CDR3 protein is one row after TCRdb ran MiXCR on the 5' RACE reads. The data contain 700,000 to 950,000 distinct CDR3 sequences, roughly 64% of them seen just once; the ten biggest clones take up over 20%. This clonotype was obtained from a man aged 25-45 years in good health. The chain is built from TRBV27 and TRBJ2-1, with 11 bases aligning to TRBD2. Sequencing used blood. The DNA of the CDR3 is TGTGCCAGCAAGCGGGCGGGACTAGCGGCCGATGAGCAGTTCTTC. This codes for CASKRAGLAADEQFF.